Below, one T cell receptor beta chain is given with its context. Its antigen is not known. The data derive from a study of identical twins' blood T cells. Overall study context: About 50 million reads came from about 12 libraries, six alpha, six beta. Whole-study results and caveats: Shared environment remains a possible cause of twin similarity.

Trimming shortened V by 5 bases and J by 7 bases, and 11 bases separated the two germline ends. Germline V gives CDR1 LNHDA, CDR2 SQIVND (reference sequence). This CDR3 is built from 12 residues. From the 5' RACE reads, TCRdb called clonotypes with MiXCR, one entry per CDR3 protein. The table lists a few hundred thousand distinct CDR3 sequences, about 28% of them singletons. The specimen sequenced was PBMCs. V is TRBV19 and J is TRBJ1-1; unclear D gene. This TCR was recovered from a woman aged 18-49 years in good health. The CDR3 coding sequence is TGTGCCAGTAGTGACTTATTCCTTGAAGCTTTCTTT. As protein: CASSDLFLEAFF.